This paragraph covers one T cell receptor beta chain sequence. This record comes from a study of blood T cell repertoires in COVID-19. Whole-study context: COVID-19 samples collected from the United States, Italy and Spain covered acute and convalescent phases.

Trimming at V came to 1 base and at J to 0 bases, leaving 5 bases not matched to a gene. This CDR3 has 16 residues. Germline-derived CDR1 and CDR2 are SGDLS and YYNGEE. As processed by the authors: Estimates of nucleated cell counts were drawn from the amplification of reference gene primers. This table comes from immunoSEQ multiplex PCR, and its TCRdb copy is limited to in-frame clones, with some not included. That table is the source of V, J and clone size, and D and trimming were worked out from the DNA. The sample has over 110,000 clones; about 87% are singletons. Sequencing was done on a sample of peripheral blood. The chain uses TRBV9 and TRBJ2-7; 9 bases are a match to TRBD1. This sequence was found in a woman aged 50 to 60 with acute or convalescent COVID-19. The CDR3 region is CASSVFRTGASYEQYF. The CDR3, as DNA: TGTGCCAGCAGCGTATTCCGGACAGGGGCCTCCTACGAGCAGTACTTC.